This TCR beta chain is from a study of blood T cell repertoires in COVID-19. Study context: Sites in the United States, Italy and Spain provided acute and convalescent COVID-19 samples. In each case, the material was cDNA or gDNA derived from T cells, B-cell-depleted T cells, or PBMCs.

Methods used by the authors: Estimates of nucleated cell counts were drawn from the amplification of reference gene primers. The assay was immunoSEQ multiplex PCR, and TCRdb's table has in-frame clones only and misses some. Clone size and the V and J calls come from that table; the DNA yielded D and trimming. Of 86,000 or so clones in the sample, under 85% were seen once. In germline, CDR1 is SGHRS, CDR2 YFSETQ. This CDR3 region has 15 residues. V lost 2 bases to trimming and J lost 5 bases; unmatched junction nucleotides: 9. The TCR sequence derives from a man aged 70-80 years with acute or convalescent COVID-19. The chain recombines TRBV5-1 with TRBJ2-5; 7 nucleotides align to TRBD1. Sequencing used peripheral blood. The CDR3 spells CASSLLDRALETQYF. Here the CDR3 DNA reads TGCGCCAGCAGCTTACTTGACAGGGCTCTGGAGACCCAGTACTTC.